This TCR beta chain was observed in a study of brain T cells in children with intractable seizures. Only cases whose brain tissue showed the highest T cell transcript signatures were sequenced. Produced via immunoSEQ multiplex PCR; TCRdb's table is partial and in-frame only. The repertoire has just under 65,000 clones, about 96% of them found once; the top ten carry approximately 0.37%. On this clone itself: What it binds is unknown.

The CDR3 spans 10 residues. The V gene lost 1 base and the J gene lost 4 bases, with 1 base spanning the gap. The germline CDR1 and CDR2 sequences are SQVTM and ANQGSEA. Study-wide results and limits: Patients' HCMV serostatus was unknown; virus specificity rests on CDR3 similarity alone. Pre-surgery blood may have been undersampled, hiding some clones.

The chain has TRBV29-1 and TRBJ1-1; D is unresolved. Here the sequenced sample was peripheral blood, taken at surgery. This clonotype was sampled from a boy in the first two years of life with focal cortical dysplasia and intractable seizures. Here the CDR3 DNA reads TGCAGCGTTGAAGTCACTGAAGCTTTCTTT. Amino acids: CSVEVTEAFF.